This TCR beta chain was observed in a study of blood T cell repertoires in COVID-19. Assay: immunoSEQ multiplex PCR; the TCRdb copy retains only in-frame clones and omits some. The data show nearly 50,000 clones, around 87% seen once. Deletions cut 7 bases from V and 3 bases from J, with 14 bases between. The germline gives CDR1 GTSNPN, CDR2 SVGIG (reference sequence). The CDR3 extends over 13 amino acids. In this sample, this clone turned up a few times. Material for sequencing was peripheral blood. The clonotype originates from a man aged 35-49 years with active COVID-19. The rearrangement joins TRBV30 to TRBJ2-3; D may be TRBD2 (5 bases). The CDR3 nucleotides are TGTGCCTCCACGGGAACAGATACAGATACGCAGTATTTT. Translated, it gives CASTGTDTDTQYF.